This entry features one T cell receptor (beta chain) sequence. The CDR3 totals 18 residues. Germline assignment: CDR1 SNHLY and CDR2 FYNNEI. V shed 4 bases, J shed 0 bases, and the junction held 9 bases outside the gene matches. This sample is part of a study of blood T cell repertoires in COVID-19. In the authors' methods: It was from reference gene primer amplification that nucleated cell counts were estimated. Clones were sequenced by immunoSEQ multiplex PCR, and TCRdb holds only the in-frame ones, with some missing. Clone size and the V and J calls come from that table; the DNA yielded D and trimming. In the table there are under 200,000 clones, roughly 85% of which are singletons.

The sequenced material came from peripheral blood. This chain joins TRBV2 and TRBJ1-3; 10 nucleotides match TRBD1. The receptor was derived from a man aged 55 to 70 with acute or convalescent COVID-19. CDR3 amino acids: CASSAQPGQGFSGNTIYF. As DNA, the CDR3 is TGTGCCAGCAGTGCACAACCGGGACAGGGGTTCTCTGGAAACACCATATATTTT.